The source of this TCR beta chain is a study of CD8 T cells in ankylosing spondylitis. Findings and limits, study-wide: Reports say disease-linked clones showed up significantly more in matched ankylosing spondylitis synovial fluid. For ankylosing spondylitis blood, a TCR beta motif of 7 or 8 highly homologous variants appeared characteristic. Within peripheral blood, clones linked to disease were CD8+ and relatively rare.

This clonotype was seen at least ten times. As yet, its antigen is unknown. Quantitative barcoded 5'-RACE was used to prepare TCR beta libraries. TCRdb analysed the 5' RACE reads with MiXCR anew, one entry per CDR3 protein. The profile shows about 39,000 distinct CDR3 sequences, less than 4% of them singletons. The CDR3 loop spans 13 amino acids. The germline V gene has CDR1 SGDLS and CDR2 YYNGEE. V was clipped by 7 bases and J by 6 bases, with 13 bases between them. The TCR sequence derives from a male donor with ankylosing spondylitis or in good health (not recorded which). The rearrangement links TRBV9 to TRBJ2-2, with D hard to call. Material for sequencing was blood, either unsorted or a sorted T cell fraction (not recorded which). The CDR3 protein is CASARRVPGELFF. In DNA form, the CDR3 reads TGTGCCAGCGCTCGTAGGGTCCCCGGGGAGCTGTTTTTT.